Below, one TCR beta chain is given with its context. The data were taken from a study of T-cell memory formation after mild COVID-19. Study as a whole: TCR clusters showed largely donor specificity.

The V gene's germline CDR1 is SGHRS and CDR2 YFSETQ. The CDR3 has 14 amino acids. V was pared by 3 bases and J by 10 bases, with 7 bases of the junction left unmatched. TCRdb passed the 5' RACE reads through MiXCR, listing each CDR3 protein once. Among approximately 570,000 distinct CDR3 sequences, more than 15% were seen once, and the ten largest hold around 11%. J is TRBJ1-6 and V is TRBV5-1; 7 bases are shared with TRBD1. The sequence derives from an adult woman who had mild COVID-19 (a few samples of this study predate the infection). Cell type and time point are not known. The sample taken for sequencing was PBMCs or a T cell subset sorted from them (not recorded which). This chain's CDR3 is CASSSRQGESPLHF. The CDR3 DNA is TGCGCCAGCAGCTCTAGACAGGGAGAATCACCCCTCCACTTT. Together with reference TRBV5-1 and TRBJ1-6, the CDR3 gives the full variable domain: KAGVTQTPRYLIKTRGQQVTLSCSPISGHRSVSWYQQTPGQGLQFLFEYFSETQRNKGNFPGRFSGRQFSNSRSEMNVSTLELGDSALYLCASSSRQGESPLHFGNGTRLTVT.